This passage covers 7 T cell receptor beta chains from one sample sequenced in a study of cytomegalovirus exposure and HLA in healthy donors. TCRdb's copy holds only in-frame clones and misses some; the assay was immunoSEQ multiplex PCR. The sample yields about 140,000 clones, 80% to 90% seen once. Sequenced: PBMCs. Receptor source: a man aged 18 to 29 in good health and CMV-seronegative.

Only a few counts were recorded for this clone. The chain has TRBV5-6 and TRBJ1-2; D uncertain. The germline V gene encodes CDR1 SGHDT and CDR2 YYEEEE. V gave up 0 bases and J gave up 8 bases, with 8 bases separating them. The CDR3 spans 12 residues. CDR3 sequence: CASSLGLEGYTF. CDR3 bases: TGTGCCAGCAGCTTGGGACTAGAGGGCTACACCTTC.

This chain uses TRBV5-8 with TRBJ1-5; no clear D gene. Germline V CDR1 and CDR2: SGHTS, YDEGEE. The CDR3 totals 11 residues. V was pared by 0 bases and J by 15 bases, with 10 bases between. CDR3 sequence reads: CASSLEPPRHF. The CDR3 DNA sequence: TGTGCCAGCAGCTTGGAACCCCCGAGGCATTTT.

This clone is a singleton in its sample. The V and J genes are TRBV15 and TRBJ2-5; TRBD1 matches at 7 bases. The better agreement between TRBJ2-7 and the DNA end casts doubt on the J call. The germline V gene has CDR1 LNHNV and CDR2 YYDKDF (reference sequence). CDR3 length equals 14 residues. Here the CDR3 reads CATSSWTGLYEQYF. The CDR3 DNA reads TGTGCCACCAGCAGCTGGACAGGACTCTACGAGCAGTACTTC.

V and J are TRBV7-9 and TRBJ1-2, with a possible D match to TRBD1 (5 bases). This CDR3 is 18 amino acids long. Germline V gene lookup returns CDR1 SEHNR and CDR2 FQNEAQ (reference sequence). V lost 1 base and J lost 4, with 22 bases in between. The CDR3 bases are TGTGCCAGCAGCTTAGGCGGGGCACAACCAACTGGAAGCTATGGCTACACCTTC. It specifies CASSLGGAQPTGSYGYTF.

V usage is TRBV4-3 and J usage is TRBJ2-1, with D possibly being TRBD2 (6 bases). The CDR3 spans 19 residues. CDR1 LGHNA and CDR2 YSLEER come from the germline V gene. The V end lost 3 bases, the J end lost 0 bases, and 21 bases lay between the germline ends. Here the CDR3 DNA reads TGCGCCAGCAGCCACGGCATAACGAGCGGGCCGAGCTCCTACAATGAGCAGTTCTTC. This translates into CASSHGITSGPSSYNEQFF.

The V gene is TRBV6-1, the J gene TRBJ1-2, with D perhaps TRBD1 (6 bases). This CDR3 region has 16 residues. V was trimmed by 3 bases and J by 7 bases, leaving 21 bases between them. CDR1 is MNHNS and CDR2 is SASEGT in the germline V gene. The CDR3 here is CASSDIQTGSPAGYTF. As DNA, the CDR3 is TGTGCCAGCAGTGATATACAAACAGGGTCCCCCGCTGGCTACACCTTC.

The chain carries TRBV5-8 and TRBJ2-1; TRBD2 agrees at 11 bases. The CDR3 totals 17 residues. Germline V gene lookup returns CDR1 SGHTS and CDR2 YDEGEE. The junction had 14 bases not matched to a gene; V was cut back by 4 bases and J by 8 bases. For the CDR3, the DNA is TGTGCCAGCAGCCCAACTAGCGGGAGCGTGTTTAACGATGAGCAGTTCTTC. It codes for CASSPTSGSVFNDEQFF.